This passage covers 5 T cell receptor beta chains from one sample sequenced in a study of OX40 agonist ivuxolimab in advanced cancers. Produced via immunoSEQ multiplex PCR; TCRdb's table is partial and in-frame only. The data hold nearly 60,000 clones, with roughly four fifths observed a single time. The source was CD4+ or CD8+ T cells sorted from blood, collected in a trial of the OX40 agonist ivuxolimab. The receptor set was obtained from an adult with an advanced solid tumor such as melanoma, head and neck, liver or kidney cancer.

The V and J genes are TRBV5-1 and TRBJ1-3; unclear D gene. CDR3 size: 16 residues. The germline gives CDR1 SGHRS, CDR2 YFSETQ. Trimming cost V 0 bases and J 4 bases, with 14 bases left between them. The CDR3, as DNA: TGCGCCAGCAGCTTGGCCGGGGTCCAGCTCGGAAACACCATATATTTT. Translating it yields CASSLAGVQLGNTIYF.

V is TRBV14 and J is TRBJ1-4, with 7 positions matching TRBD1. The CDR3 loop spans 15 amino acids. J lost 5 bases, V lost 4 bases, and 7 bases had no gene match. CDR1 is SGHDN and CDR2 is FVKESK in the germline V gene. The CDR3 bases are TGTGCCAGCAGCCTCGGGACAGATGGGAATGAAAAACTGTTTTTT. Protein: CASSLGTDGNEKLFF.

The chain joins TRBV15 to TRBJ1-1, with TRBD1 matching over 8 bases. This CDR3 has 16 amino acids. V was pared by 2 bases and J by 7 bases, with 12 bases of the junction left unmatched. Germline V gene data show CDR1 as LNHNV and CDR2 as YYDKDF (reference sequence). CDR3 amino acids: CATSRKTGTGGSEAFF. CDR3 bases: TGTGCCACCAGCAGAAAGACCGGGACAGGAGGCAGTGAAGCTTTCTTT. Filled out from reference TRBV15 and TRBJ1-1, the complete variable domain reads DAMVIQNPRYQVTQFGKPVTLSCSQTLNHNVMYWYQQKSSQAPKLLFHYYDKDFNNEADTPDNFQSRRPNTSFCFLDIRSPGLGDTAMYLCATSRKTGTGGSEAFFGQGTRLTVV.

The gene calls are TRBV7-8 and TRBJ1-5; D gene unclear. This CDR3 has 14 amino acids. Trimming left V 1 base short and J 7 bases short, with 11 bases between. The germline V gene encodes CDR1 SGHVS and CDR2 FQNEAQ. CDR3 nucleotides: TGTGCCAGCAGCTTAGATGGGGTCAGGCAGCCCCAGCATTTT. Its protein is CASSLDGVRQPQHF. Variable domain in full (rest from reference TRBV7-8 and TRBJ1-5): GAGVSQSPRYKVAKRGQDVALRCDPISGHVSLFWYQQALGQGPEFLTYFQNEAQLDKSGLPSDRFFAERPEGSVSTLKIQRTQQEDSAVYLCASSLDGVRQPQHFGDGTRLSIL.

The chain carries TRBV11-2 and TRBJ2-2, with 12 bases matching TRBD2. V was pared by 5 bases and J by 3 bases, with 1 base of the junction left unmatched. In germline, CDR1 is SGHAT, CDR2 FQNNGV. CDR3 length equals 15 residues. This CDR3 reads CASSRLAGDTGELFF. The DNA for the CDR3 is TGTGCCAGCAGCCGACTAGCGGGGGACACCGGGGAGCTGTTTTTT.